Listed below are T cell receptor beta chains from one sample, sequenced in a study of cytomegalovirus exposure and HLA in healthy donors. Some clones are missing from TCRdb's copy, which holds only in-frame ones; the method was immunoSEQ multiplex PCR. The table records tens of thousands of clones, roughly 95% of them present only once. Sequenced input: PBMCs. These receptors were taken from a woman between 18 and 30 years old in good health and CMV-seronegative. Each CDR3 is given with its conserved first and last residue. Fields, in order: CDR3 protein, J gene, CDR3 length, clone size, V gene. Rows give clone size only sometimes, using once, few, many, or a class for an expanded clone.

CDR3 protein: CASSVTGRREKLFF
J gene: TRBJ1-4
CDR3 length: 14
clone size: NA
V gene: TRBV5-6

CDR3 protein: CASSGLAGANVLTF
J gene: TRBJ2-6
CDR3 length: 14
clone size: NA
V gene: TRBV5-1

CDR3 protein: CASSIDRGHEKLFF
J gene: TRBJ1-4
CDR3 length: 14
clone size: NA
V gene: TRBV19

CDR3 protein: CASSFQGARGYTF
J gene: TRBJ1-2
CDR3 length: 13
clone size: once
V gene: TRBV11-3

CDR3 protein: CASAPRGYEQFF
J gene: TRBJ2-1
CDR3 length: 12
clone size: NA
V gene: TRBV6-5

CDR3 protein: CASSGAGGSSDEQFF
J gene: TRBJ2-1
CDR3 length: 15
clone size: NA
V gene: TRBV28

CDR3 protein: CASSPPGGAISPLHF
J gene: TRBJ1-6
CDR3 length: 15
clone size: once
V gene: TRBV18

CDR3 protein: CASSLAVNTEAFF
J gene: TRBJ1-1
CDR3 length: 13
clone size: NA
V gene: TRBV5-1

CDR3 protein: CAWRRGGGSAETQYF
J gene: TRBJ2-5
CDR3 length: 15
clone size: NA
V gene: TRBV30

CDR3 protein: CASSRPGRPQETQYF
J gene: TRBJ2-5
CDR3 length: 15
clone size: NA
V gene: TRBV7-2

CDR3 protein: CAGTSGSSYNEQFF
J gene: TRBJ2-1
CDR3 length: 14
clone size: NA
V gene: TRBV30

CDR3 protein: CASSHGLGGGGETQYF
J gene: TRBJ2-5
CDR3 length: 16
clone size: NA
V gene: TRBV4-1

CDR3 protein: CASSGTGPTQFF
J gene: TRBJ2-1
CDR3 length: 12
clone size: NA
V gene: TRBV5-1

CDR3 protein: CASSQGDQPQHF
J gene: TRBJ1-5
CDR3 length: 12
clone size: NA
V gene: TRBV18

CDR3 protein: CASKSTTATNEKLFF
J gene: TRBJ1-4
CDR3 length: 15
clone size: NA
V gene: TRBV6-1

CDR3 protein: CASRGTGSTDTQYF
J gene: TRBJ2-3
CDR3 length: 14
clone size: NA
V gene: TRBV6-5

CDR3 protein: CASSLSLEGSGSYNEQFF
J gene: TRBJ2-1
CDR3 length: 18
clone size: once
V gene: TRBV5-1

CDR3 protein: CASSISGGSGRFTYEQYF
J gene: TRBJ2-7
CDR3 length: 18
clone size: NA
V gene: TRBV19

CDR3 protein: CASTLGQGDYGYTF
J gene: TRBJ1-2
CDR3 length: 14
clone size: NA
V gene: TRBV5-1

CDR3 protein: CASSPLQETQYF
J gene: TRBJ2-5
CDR3 length: 12
clone size: NA
V gene: TRBV18

CDR3 protein: CASSLSNSGIYEQYF
J gene: TRBJ2-7
CDR3 length: 15
clone size: NA
V gene: TRBV11-2

CDR3 protein: CASSLLGASYEQYF
J gene: TRBJ2-7
CDR3 length: 14
clone size: NA
V gene: TRBV11-3

CDR3 protein: CASTRSPNYGYTF
J gene: TRBJ1-2
CDR3 length: 13
clone size: NA
V gene: TRBV19

CDR3 protein: CASSGGGRNEQFF
J gene: TRBJ2-1
CDR3 length: 13
clone size: NA
V gene: TRBV18

CDR3 protein: CASSVGGSGAYEQYF
J gene: TRBJ2-7
CDR3 length: 15
clone size: NA
V gene: TRBV9

CDR3 protein: CASSPIGTGGSNTGELFF
J gene: TRBJ2-2
CDR3 length: 18
clone size: NA
V gene: TRBV28